This is a list of T cell receptor beta chains from one sample in a study of molecular identifiers for immune sequencing clone quantification. In TCRdb, the PCR reads were re-called with MiXCR into one record per CDR3 protein. This table holds about half a million distinct CDR3 sequences, 20% to 25% found once. Sequencing used naive CD8+ T cells from blood, with Jurkat cell RNA spiked in. These receptors were taken from a human donor in good health. Some libraries in this study had Jurkat cell RNA spiked in. Each CDR3 is given with its conserved first and last residue. The order of the fields is CDR3 DNA, CDR3 protein, clone size, J gene, V gene, D gene. A D gene is named only where the DNA matches it firmly. Size is omitted from some rows. Given values are once, few, many or a class for expanded clones.

CDR3 DNA: TGCGCCAGCAGCGCACAGGGAGTGGGCACTGAAGCTTTCTTT
CDR3 protein: CASSAQGVGTEAFF
clone size: many
J gene: TRBJ1-1
V gene: TRBV4-1
D gene: NA

CDR3 DNA: TGTGCCAGCAGTTTATATGGGGTATACCAAGAGACCCAGTACTTC
CDR3 protein: CASSLYGVYQETQYF
clone size: many
J gene: TRBJ2-5
V gene: TRBV12-3/TRBV12-4
D gene: NA

CDR3 DNA: TGTCCTCGGCAGCCAGCCCCTGGGGCCAACGTCCTGACTTTC
CDR3 protein: CPRQPAPGANVLTF
clone size: few
J gene: TRBJ2-6
V gene: TRBV11-3
D gene: NA

CDR3 DNA: TGTGCCAGCACCGCCGAGCTGTGGACAGGGAATGACGGCTACACCTTC
CDR3 protein: CASTAELWTGNDGYTF
clone size: NA
J gene: TRBJ1-2
V gene: TRBV9
D gene: TRBD1

CDR3 DNA: TGTGCTAGCAGCTTAGGAGGGACAGGGGATTCAGCAAACACCGGGGAGCTGTTTTTT
CDR3 protein: CASSLGGTGDSANTGELFF
clone size: many
J gene: TRBJ2-2
V gene: TRBV7-7
D gene: TRBD1

CDR3 DNA: TGCGCCAGCAGCCTGGACAGGGAACTACCTGAAGCTTTCTTT
CDR3 protein: CASSLDRELPEAFF
clone size: many
J gene: TRBJ1-1
V gene: TRBV5-1
D gene: TRBD1

CDR3 DNA: TGTGCCAGCAGCGTATCCGGACAGGGTGTGGCGGGAAACACCATATATTTT
CDR3 protein: CASSVSGQGVAGNTIYF
clone size: many
J gene: TRBJ1-3
V gene: TRBV9
D gene: TRBD1

CDR3 DNA: TGTGCCACCAGTGGAGTTGGCAGCGGGAGTTTAGAGACCCAGTACTTC
CDR3 protein: CATSGVGSGSLETQYF
clone size: few
J gene: TRBJ2-5
V gene: TRBV24-1
D gene: TRBD2

CDR3 DNA: TGTGCCATCAGCGGTGCGGGGACAGCGTCCTACGAGCAGTACTTC
CDR3 protein: CAISGAGTASYEQYF
clone size: NA
J gene: TRBJ2-7
V gene: TRBV10-3
D gene: NA

CDR3 DNA: TGTGCCAGCAGCGAGAATTACTGGAGAGGGGAGGGTACGCAGTATTTT
CDR3 protein: CASSENYWRGEGTQYF
clone size: many
J gene: TRBJ2-3
V gene: TRBV7-6
D gene: TRBD2

CDR3 DNA: TGTGCCAGCAGCCTGACAGGGGTTGGGTCCTACGAGCAGTACTTC
CDR3 protein: CASSLTGVGSYEQYF
clone size: few
J gene: TRBJ2-7
V gene: TRBV6-5
D gene: TRBD1

CDR3 DNA: TGTGCCAGCAGTTTAAATCAGGGGCGGCCCAACTACGAGCAGTACTTC
CDR3 protein: CASSLNQGRPNYEQYF
clone size: few
J gene: TRBJ2-7
V gene: TRBV28
D gene: NA

CDR3 DNA: TGTGCCAGCAGCCAGCCCGGGACAGGGCAAGAGCAGTACTTC
CDR3 protein: CASSQPGTGQEQYF
clone size: few
J gene: TRBJ2-7
V gene: TRBV4-2
D gene: TRBD1

CDR3 DNA: TGTGCCAGCAGTGATTTGGACGGGACCTACGAGCAGTACTTC
CDR3 protein: CASSDLDGTYEQYF
clone size: NA
J gene: TRBJ2-7
V gene: TRBV2
D gene: NA

CDR3 DNA: TGTGCCTGGACAATCGGGGAACACAATTCACCCCTCCACTTT
CDR3 protein: CAWTIGEHNSPLHF
clone size: few
J gene: TRBJ1-6
V gene: TRBV30
D gene: NA

CDR3 DNA: TGCGCCAGCAGCCACGGGGCGGGGGTTCCCACTGAAGCTTTCTTT
CDR3 protein: CASSHGAGVPTEAFF
clone size: NA
J gene: TRBJ1-1
V gene: TRBV4-1
D gene: NA

CDR3 DNA: TGCGCCAGCAGCCGCCGATGGACTAGCGGGAGTGGAGATACGCAGTATTTT
CDR3 protein: CASSRRWTSGSGDTQYF
clone size: NA
J gene: TRBJ2-3
V gene: TRBV4-1
D gene: TRBD2

CDR3 DNA: TGTGCCAGCAGCTTCGCCGCCAGATCTAATGAAAAACTGTTTTTT
CDR3 protein: CASSFAARSNEKLFF
clone size: many
J gene: TRBJ1-4
V gene: TRBV11-2
D gene: NA

CDR3 DNA: TGTGCCAGCAGCTTAGTGGTCGGGGGCTGGAAAACTGAAGCTTTCTTT
CDR3 protein: CASSLVVGGWKTEAFF
clone size: many
J gene: TRBJ1-1
V gene: TRBV7-8
D gene: NA

CDR3 DNA: TGTGCCAGCAGGGTCCGGGACACCACCTACGAGCAGTACTTC
CDR3 protein: CASRVRDTTYEQYF
clone size: many
J gene: TRBJ2-7
V gene: TRBV6-1
D gene: NA

CDR3 DNA: TGTGCCAGCAGTTCCTGGACTAGCGGGAGGGACGAGCAGTACTTC
CDR3 protein: CASSSWTSGRDEQYF
clone size: few
J gene: TRBJ2-7
V gene: TRBV28
D gene: TRBD2

CDR3 DNA: TGTGCCAGGGGGGACCGGGGCACAGATACGCAGTATTTT
CDR3 protein: CARGDRGTDTQYF
clone size: NA
J gene: TRBJ2-3
V gene: TRBV27
D gene: NA

CDR3 DNA: TGCAGCGTCAAAATCCGGGACCACCCAAACACTGAAGCTTTCTTT
CDR3 protein: CSVKIRDHPNTEAFF
clone size: many
J gene: TRBJ1-1
V gene: TRBV29-1
D gene: NA

CDR3 DNA: TGCGCCAGCAGCTTGGTCGCAGGAGGCAATGAGCAGTTCTTC
CDR3 protein: CASSLVAGGNEQFF
clone size: NA
J gene: TRBJ2-1
V gene: TRBV5-1
D gene: NA

CDR3 DNA: TGTGCCAGTAGTATAGGTGCAGACAGCTACTACGAGCAGTACTTC
CDR3 protein: CASSIGADSYYEQYF
clone size: NA
J gene: TRBJ2-7
V gene: TRBV19
D gene: NA

CDR3 DNA: TGCAGTGCTAGAGATGCGGACTCCCTCACCAAAAACATTCAGTACTTC
CDR3 protein: CSARDADSLTKNIQYF
clone size: few
J gene: TRBJ2-4
V gene: TRBV20-1
D gene: NA

CDR3 DNA: TGTGCCAGCAGCTGGGGGCGTAATCTGGAGACCCAGCACTTC
CDR3 protein: CASSWGRNLETQHF
clone size: NA
J gene: TRBJ2-5
V gene: TRBV5-3
D gene: NA

CDR3 DNA: TGTGCCAGCAGTTACTCTTTACAGGGGGAAACTAGCACTGAAGCTTTCTTT
CDR3 protein: CASSYSLQGETSTEAFF
clone size: many
J gene: TRBJ1-1
V gene: TRBV6-6
D gene: TRBD1

CDR3 DNA: TGTGCCAGCAGCCCGCCGTTGGCCGAGACCCAGTACTTC
CDR3 protein: CASSPPLAETQYF
clone size: many
J gene: TRBJ2-5
V gene: TRBV3-1
D gene: NA

CDR3 DNA: TGTGCCAGCAGCTCTGGGGGCAATCAGCCCCAGCATTTT
CDR3 protein: CASSSGGNQPQHF
clone size: many
J gene: TRBJ1-5
V gene: TRBV7-9
D gene: NA

CDR3 DNA: TGTGCCAGCAGCCCGATTACGTCAGTGCAGTACTTC
CDR3 protein: CASSPITSVQYF
clone size: NA
J gene: TRBJ2-7
V gene: TRBV11-2
D gene: NA

CDR3 DNA: TGTGCCAGCAGCTACGGAGAGGCCCGCTATGGCTACACCTTC
CDR3 protein: CASSYGEARYGYTF
clone size: NA
J gene: TRBJ1-2
V gene: TRBV7-9
D gene: NA

CDR3 DNA: TGTGCCAGCAGCTTAGTATGGGGACAGGGGAATGAAAAACTGTTTTTT
CDR3 protein: CASSLVWGQGNEKLFF
clone size: many
J gene: TRBJ1-4
V gene: TRBV7-8
D gene: TRBD1

CDR3 DNA: TGTGCCGCAAGTGCGCGGGGGAGGGGGTACAATGAGCAGTTCTTC
CDR3 protein: CAASARGRGYNEQFF
clone size: few
J gene: TRBJ2-1
V gene: TRBV2
D gene: NA

CDR3 DNA: TGCAGTGCTAACCGGGACAGGGGGTTTTACGAGCAGTACTTC
CDR3 protein: CSANRDRGFYEQYF
clone size: many
J gene: TRBJ2-7
V gene: TRBV20-1
D gene: TRBD1

CDR3 DNA: TGCGCCAGCAGATCCTACTACGGGGCCGGGGAGCTGTTTTTT
CDR3 protein: CASRSYYGAGELFF
clone size: many
J gene: TRBJ2-2
V gene: TRBV5-1
D gene: NA

CDR3 DNA: TGTGCCAGTAGAGTCGGGGGAGGATACGAGCAGTACTTC
CDR3 protein: CASRVGGGYEQYF
clone size: NA
J gene: TRBJ2-7
V gene: TRBV19
D gene: NA

CDR3 DNA: TGCGCCAGCAGCTTTACTAGCGGGGTCTACGAGCAGTACTTC
CDR3 protein: CASSFTSGVYEQYF
clone size: NA
J gene: TRBJ2-7
V gene: TRBV5-1
D gene: TRBD2

CDR3 DNA: TGTGCCAGCAGCCCAAGAGATGTTTCGACTGGAAACACCATATATTTT
CDR3 protein: CASSPRDVSTGNTIYF
clone size: many
J gene: TRBJ1-3
V gene: TRBV14
D gene: NA

CDR3 DNA: TGTGCCAGCAGCCATGGACAGATTGAAGCTTTCTTT
CDR3 protein: CASSHGQIEAFF
clone size: NA
J gene: TRBJ1-1
V gene: TRBV3-1
D gene: NA

CDR3 DNA: TGTGCCTGGAGTGTACTAGCGGGAGCCTACGAGCAGTACTTC
CDR3 protein: CAWSVLAGAYEQYF
clone size: many
J gene: TRBJ2-7
V gene: TRBV30
D gene: TRBD2

CDR3 DNA: TGTGCCAGCATCCCATTGGGCCCTAGCGGACCCACAGATACGCAGTATTTT
CDR3 protein: CASIPLGPSGPTDTQYF
clone size: NA
J gene: TRBJ2-3
V gene: TRBV28
D gene: TRBD2

CDR3 DNA: TGTGCCAGCAGCTACGTCCCCGGGACTGTCTACGAGCAGTACTTC
CDR3 protein: CASSYVPGTVYEQYF
clone size: NA
J gene: TRBJ2-7
V gene: TRBV6-5
D gene: NA

CDR3 DNA: TGTGCCAGCAGTTACTCAGGGAAGGTAGCTGAAGCTTTCTTT
CDR3 protein: CASSYSGKVAEAFF
clone size: many
J gene: TRBJ1-1
V gene: TRBV28
D gene: NA

CDR3 DNA: TGTGCCAGCAGCTCCATTCGGTTGGGCCAGGGTAACACCGGGGAGCTGTTTTTT
CDR3 protein: CASSSIRLGQGNTGELFF
clone size: many
J gene: TRBJ2-2
V gene: TRBV7-9
D gene: NA

CDR3 DNA: TGTGCCAGCAGGGACCGTTTGGGGGCAGGGCTGGCGGATACGCAGTATTTT
CDR3 protein: CASRDRLGAGLADTQYF
clone size: many
J gene: TRBJ2-3
V gene: TRBV12-3/TRBV12-4
D gene: NA

CDR3 DNA: TGTGCCAGCAGCCCTTCCCCGGGGGTCACCGAGGAGCTGTTTTTT
CDR3 protein: CASSPSPGVTEELFF
clone size: NA
J gene: TRBJ2-2
V gene: TRBV7-9
D gene: NA

CDR3 DNA: TGCGCCAGCAGCCCGACAGGGAACACTGAAGCTTTCTTT
CDR3 protein: CASSPTGNTEAFF
clone size: many
J gene: TRBJ1-1
V gene: TRBV19
D gene: NA

CDR3 DNA: TGTGCCAGCAGCCCGGAACAGGGCCTCTACAATGAGCAGTTCTTC
CDR3 protein: CASSPEQGLYNEQFF
clone size: many
J gene: TRBJ2-1
V gene: TRBV5-4
D gene: NA

CDR3 DNA: TGTGCCAGCAGTTACCTACAGGGTATGCAAGAGACCCAGTACTTC
CDR3 protein: CASSYLQGMQETQYF
clone size: few
J gene: TRBJ2-5
V gene: TRBV6-5
D gene: NA

CDR3 DNA: TGTGCCAGCAGTTGGGAGCGTCCCTACAATGAGCAGTTCTTC
CDR3 protein: CASSWERPYNEQFF
clone size: NA
J gene: TRBJ2-1
V gene: TRBV6-5
D gene: NA

CDR3 DNA: TGTGCCAGCAGTGAAGCGGGACAGAGCTCCTACAATGAGCAGTTCTTC
CDR3 protein: CASSEAGQSSYNEQFF
clone size: few
J gene: TRBJ2-1
V gene: TRBV6-1
D gene: TRBD1

CDR3 DNA: TGTGCCAGCAGTTTATGGGGGTCCAGCGGGAGGGCTCGGGAGCAGTACTTC
CDR3 protein: CASSLWGSSGRAREQYF
clone size: NA
J gene: TRBJ2-7
V gene: TRBV27
D gene: TRBD2

CDR3 DNA: TGTGCCAGCAGCGTGGGGACAGGGGGAATCGCTGAAGCTTTCTTT
CDR3 protein: CASSVGTGGIAEAFF
clone size: many
J gene: TRBJ1-1
V gene: TRBV9
D gene: TRBD1